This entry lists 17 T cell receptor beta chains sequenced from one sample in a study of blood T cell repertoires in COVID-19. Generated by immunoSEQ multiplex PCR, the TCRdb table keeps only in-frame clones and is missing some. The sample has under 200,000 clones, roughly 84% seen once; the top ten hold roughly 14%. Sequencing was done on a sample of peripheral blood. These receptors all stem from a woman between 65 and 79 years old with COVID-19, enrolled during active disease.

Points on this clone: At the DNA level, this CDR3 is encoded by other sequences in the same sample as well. CDR3 loop: CASSLGQNTEAFF. The DNA for the CDR3 is TGTGCCAGCAGCTTAGGGCAGAACACTGAAGCTTTCTTT. The chain links TRBV7-8 to TRBJ1-1; unclear D gene. From germline, CDR1 is SGHVS and CDR2 FQNEAQ. Deletions cut 1 base from V and 1 base from J, with 4 bases between. The CDR3 covers 13 residues. Full variable domain (outside the CDR3, taken from reference TRBV7-8 and TRBJ1-1): GAGVSQSPRYKVAKRGQDVALRCDPISGHVSLFWYQQALGQGPEFLTYFQNEAQLDKSGLPSDRFFAERPEGSVSTLKIQRTQQEDSAVYLCASSLGQNTEAFFGQGTRLTVV.

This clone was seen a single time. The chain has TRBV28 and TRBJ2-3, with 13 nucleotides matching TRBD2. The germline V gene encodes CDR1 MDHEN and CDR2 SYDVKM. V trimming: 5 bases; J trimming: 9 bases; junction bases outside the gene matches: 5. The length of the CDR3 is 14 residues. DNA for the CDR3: TGTGCCAGCAGTCACGGACTAGCGGGGGAGACGCAGTATTTT. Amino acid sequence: CASSHGLAGETQYF.

In nucleotides, the CDR3 is TGTGCCAGCAGCTTAGGGTACTCTGGAGGCGGGGCCGTCCTGACTTTC. It encodes CASSLGYSGGGAVLTF. The chain recombines TRBV11-2 with TRBJ2-6, with a weak D call TRBD2 (6 bases). This CDR3 has 16 amino acids. The V gene's germline CDR1 is SGHAT and CDR2 FQNNGV. V was shortened by 1 base and J by 12 bases, with 19 bases between the two germline ends.

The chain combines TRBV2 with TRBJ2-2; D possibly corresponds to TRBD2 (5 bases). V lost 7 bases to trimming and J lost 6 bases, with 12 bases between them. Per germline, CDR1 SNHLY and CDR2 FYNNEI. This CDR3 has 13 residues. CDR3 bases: TGTGCCAGCAAACTAGAATTCGCCGGGGAGCTGTTTTTT. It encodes CASKLEFAGELFF.

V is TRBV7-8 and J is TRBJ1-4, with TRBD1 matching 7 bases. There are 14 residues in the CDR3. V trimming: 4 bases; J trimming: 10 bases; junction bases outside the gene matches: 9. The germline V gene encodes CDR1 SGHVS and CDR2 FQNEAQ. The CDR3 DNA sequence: TGTGCCAGCAGCTCTAAGACAGGGATGGGAAAACTGTTTTTT. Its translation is CASSSKTGMGKLFF.

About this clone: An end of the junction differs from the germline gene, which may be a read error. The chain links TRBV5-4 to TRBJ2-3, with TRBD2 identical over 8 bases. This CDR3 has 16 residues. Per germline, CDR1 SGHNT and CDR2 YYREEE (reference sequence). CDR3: CASSLASGGITGTQYF. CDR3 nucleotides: TGTGCCAGCAGCTTAGCCAGCGGGGGTATCACAGGTACGCAGTATTTT. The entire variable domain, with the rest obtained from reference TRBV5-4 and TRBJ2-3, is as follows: ETGVTQSPTHLIKTRGQQVTLRCSSQSGHNTVSWYQQALGQGPQFIFQYYREEENGRGNFPPRFSGLQFPNYSSELNVNALELDDSALYLCASSLASGGITGTQYFGPGTRLTVL.

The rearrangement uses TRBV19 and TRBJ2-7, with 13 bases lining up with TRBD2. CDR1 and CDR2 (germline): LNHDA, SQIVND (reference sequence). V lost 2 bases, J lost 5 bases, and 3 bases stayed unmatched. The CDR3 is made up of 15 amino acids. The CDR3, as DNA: TGTGCCAGTAGTATATCTGGGACTAGCGGGAACGAGCAGTACTTC. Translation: CASSISGTSGNEQYF.

CDR3 coding DNA: TGTGCCAGCGCAGAGCAGGGGCCGGGAAAACTGTTTTTT. As protein: CASAEQGPGKLFF. V is TRBV3-1 (or the pseudogene TRBV3-2) and J is TRBJ1-4, with D tentatively TRBD1 (6 bases). Germline assignment: CDR1 LGHDT and CDR2 YNNKEL (reference sequence). Between the trimmed V and J ends, which lost 8 bases and 10 bases, there was a span of 17 bases. The CDR3 has 13 residues.

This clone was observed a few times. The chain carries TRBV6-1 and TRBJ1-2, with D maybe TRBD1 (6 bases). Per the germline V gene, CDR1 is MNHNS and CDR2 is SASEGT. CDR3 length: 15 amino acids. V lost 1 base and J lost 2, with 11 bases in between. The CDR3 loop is CASSEGGTGNYGYTF. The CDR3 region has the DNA TGTGCCAGCAGTGAAGGGGGTACAGGGAACTATGGCTACACCTTC.

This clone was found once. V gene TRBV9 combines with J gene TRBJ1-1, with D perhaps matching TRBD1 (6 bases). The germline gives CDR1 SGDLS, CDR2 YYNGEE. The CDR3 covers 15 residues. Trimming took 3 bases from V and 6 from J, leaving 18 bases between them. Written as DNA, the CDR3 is TGTGCCAGCAGCGCTTCGGACAGCCTCAGGGCTGAAGCTTTCTTT. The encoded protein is CASSASDSLRAEAFF.

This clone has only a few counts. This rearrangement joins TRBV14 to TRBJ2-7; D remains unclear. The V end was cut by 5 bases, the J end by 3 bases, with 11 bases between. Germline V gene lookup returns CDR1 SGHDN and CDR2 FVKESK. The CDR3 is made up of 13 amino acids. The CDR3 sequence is CASSAPADYEQYF. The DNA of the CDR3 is TGTGCCAGCAGCGCCCCGGCGGACTACGAGCAGTACTTC.

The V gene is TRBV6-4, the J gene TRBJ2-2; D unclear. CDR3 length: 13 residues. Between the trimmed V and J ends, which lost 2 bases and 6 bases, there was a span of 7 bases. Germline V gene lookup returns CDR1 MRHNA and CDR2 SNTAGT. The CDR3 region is CASSDLMAGELFF. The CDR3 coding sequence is TGTGCCAGCAGTGACCTAATGGCCGGGGAGCTGTTTTTT.

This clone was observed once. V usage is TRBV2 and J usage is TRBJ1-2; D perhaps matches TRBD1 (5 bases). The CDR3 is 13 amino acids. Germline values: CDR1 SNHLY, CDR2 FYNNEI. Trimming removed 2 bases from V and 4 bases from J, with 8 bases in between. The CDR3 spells CASSESGAYGYTF. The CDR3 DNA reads TGTGCCAGCAGTGAATCTGGGGCCTATGGCTACACCTTC.

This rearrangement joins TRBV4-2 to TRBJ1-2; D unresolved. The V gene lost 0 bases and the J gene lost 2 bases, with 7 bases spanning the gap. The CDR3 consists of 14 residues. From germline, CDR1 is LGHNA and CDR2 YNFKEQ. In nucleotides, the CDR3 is TGTGCCAGCAGCCAAGAACCCCAGAACTATGGCTACACCTTC. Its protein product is CASSQEPQNYGYTF.

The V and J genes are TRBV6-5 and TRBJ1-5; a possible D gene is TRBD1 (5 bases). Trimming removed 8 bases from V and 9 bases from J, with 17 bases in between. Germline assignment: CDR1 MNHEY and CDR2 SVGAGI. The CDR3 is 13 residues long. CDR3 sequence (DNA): TGTGCCAGCTCAGGAGCAGGGCCTCCGCCCCAGCATTTT. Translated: CASSGAGPPPQHF.

CDR3 amino acids: CASTSSRGEQFF. In DNA, the CDR3 is TGTGCCAGTACCTCTAGCAGGGGTGAGCAGTTCTTC. The chain uses TRBV19 and TRBJ2-1, with D possibly matching TRBD1 (6 bases). V dropped 7 bases and J dropped 9 bases, with 13 bases sitting between them. The CDR3 consists of 12 residues. Germline V gives CDR1 LNHDA, CDR2 SQIVND (reference sequence).

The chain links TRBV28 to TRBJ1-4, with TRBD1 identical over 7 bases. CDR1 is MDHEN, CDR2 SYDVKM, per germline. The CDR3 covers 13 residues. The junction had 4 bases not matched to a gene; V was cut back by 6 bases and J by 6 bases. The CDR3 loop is CASRGQSHEKLFF. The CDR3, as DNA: TGTGCCAGCAGGGGACAGTCTCATGAAAAACTGTTTTTT.